This T cell receptor beta chain derives from a study of blood T cells in healthy people across ages. Overall study context: Roughly one uniquely barcoded beta molecule per two T cells was captured. Whole-study results and caveats: Possibly confounding the expanded clonotype changes was the fact that donor CMV status was unknown. Significant beta diversity loss was already apparent by age approximately 38, declining roughly linearly.

This clonotype was recorded a few times. No antigen is known for it. The CDR3 has 14 residues. Trimming left V 9 bases short and J 0 bases short, with 12 bases between. Germline V gives CDR1 SNHLY, CDR2 FYNNEI. With a J-beta primer mix and a sample-barcoded 5' primer, a second PCR ran roughly 7 to 11 cycles. Each TCR beta cDNA got a 12-nucleotide random molecular identifier. From the 5' RACE reads, TCRdb called clonotypes with MiXCR, one entry per CDR3 protein. This sample yields roughly 900,000 distinct CDR3 sequences, of which around 48% are seen a single time; roughly 12% belongs to the top ten. This clonotype was sampled from a man aged 30-40 years in good health. This chain uses TRBV2 with TRBJ2-1; D remains unclear. Specimen: blood. The CDR3 nucleotides are TGTGCCAGTTTTACCTTCAGCTCCTACAATGAGCAGTTCTTC. Its protein product is CASFTFSSYNEQFF.